This T cell receptor beta chain was retrieved from a study of T cells after yellow fever vaccination (dated by TCRdb to between 2017 and 2020). At the level of the whole study: Libraries from fractions with low cell numbers were prepared with the SMART-Seq v4 Ultra Low Input RNA kit. To follow T-cell clones before and after primary and booster YFV17D yellow fever vaccination, bulk TCR alpha and beta repertoires were sequenced over time. The cohort comprised two healthy male donors, one aged 18 to 30 and one aged 30 to 40 years. Bulk PBMC replicates and cell subsets were isolated from blood drawn at multiple timepoints before and after both primary and secondary immunization. The study at large found these results: Because only two donors were included in the study, the extent to which the findings can be generalized is limited. After the booster, most of the clones that had expanded following primary vaccination were detected again (approximately 96% of CD4 and around nine tenths of CD8), which suggests that memory was broadly maintained. A small fraction of clonotypes appeared in both the CD4 and CD8 compartments, likely as a result of convergent recombination. The secondary T-cell response was found to be weaker but faster than the primary response, with a peak reached on day 5 rather than on day 15. Computational filtering was required because FACS-sorted repertoires could contain abundant contaminating clonotypes from the bulk population.

The listed sequencing device is Illumina NovaSeq 6000. TCR cDNA was made using 5'RACE template switching, a step that added a universal primer site and unique molecular identifiers. Priming for cDNA synthesis came from both the TCR alpha and TCR beta constant segments. Libraries were amplified in two PCR steps, with sample barcodes and sequencing adapters added in the second step. Sequencing of the libraries was done on either Illumina HiSeq 2500 (2x100 bp) or NovaSeq (2x150 bp). In the original analysis: Demultiplexing of reads and collapsing into UMI consensus sequences were performed with MIGEC, and V(D)J alignment was carried out with MiXCR. Clonotypes responding to the vaccine were identified with edgeR on replicate PBMC samples, with the criteria of FDR below 0.01 and a log2 fold change above 5 up to day 15. Each bulk clonotype received a CD4 or CD8 identity based on whether the sequenced CD4 or CD8 repertoire contained that clonotype at higher abundance. TCRdb applied fastp at Q25 and MiXCR to the public reads, then kept only in-frame beta chains. Rows merge per CDR3 protein into single entries with the most common DNA and genes. TCRdb, rather than the study authors, made the V and J calls. Within this sample are about 170,000 distinct CDR3 sequences, with 11% of them counted one time only. The top ten hold 30% to 45% of the sample.

With regard to this clonotype: Its antigen has not been determined. Base qualities are not recorded, but no much larger clone differs from it by a single base.

As encoded in the germline V gene, CDR1 is MNHEY while CDR2 is SVGEGT. The CDR3, cysteine through phenylalanine, is 16 amino acids long. Only CDR3 DNA is held: 48 bases, read in frame from base 1. V is pared back by 4 bases and J by 1 base, with 14 bases lying between the germline termini. The sample's treatment or condition label, in plain terms: live attenuated yellow fever vaccine strain. PBMCs were isolated from peripheral blood using a standard Ficoll-Paque protocol. Dynabeads CD4 and CD8 positive selection kits were used to isolate the CD4 and CD8 T-cell fractions. RNA was extracted with TriZol from bulk PBMCs, CD4 and CD8 fractions, and dextramer-positive and dextramer-negative fractions.

This sample comprised CD8+ T cells sorted from PBMCs, obtained 15 days after the yellow fever booster vaccination. The chain links TRBV6-2 or TRBV6-3 with TRBJ2-4; no D gene is confidently identified. The clonotype comes from a man aged 18 to 35 who received the YFV17D yellow fever vaccine. The encoded CDR3 is CASSFTGRDAKNIQYF. DNA sequence: TGTGCCAGCAGTTTCACCGGGCGCGACGCCAAAAACATTCAGTACTTC.